A single sample is the source of the 20 T cell receptor beta chains below, sequenced in a study of yellow fever vaccine responses in identical twins. TCRdb reanalysed the RT-PCR reads using MiXCR and keeps one entry per CDR3 protein. The sample shows around 4,300 distinct CDR3 sequences, approximately 70% of them seen only once. The input for sequencing was T cells from blood (PBMCs), unsorted or a sorted subset (not recorded which), taken before or after yellow fever vaccination (not recorded which). The receptors here all came from a young woman who received the yellow fever vaccine.

The J gene is TRBJ1-3, the V gene TRBV10-1; the D is unclear. V lost 5 bases and J lost 0, with 20 bases in between. The V gene's germline CDR1 is WNHNN and CDR2 SYGVQD (reference sequence). This CDR3 comprises 18 residues. DNA of the CDR3: TGCGCCAGCAGTTCCGCAAAAAATGACCGGAGCTCTGGAAACACCATATATTTT. Translated, it gives CASSSAKNDRSSGNTIYF.

J is TRBJ2-1 and V is TRBV4-1, with D perhaps given as TRBD1 or TRBD2 (5 bases each). Trimming shortened V by 0 bases and J by 7 bases, and 13 bases separated the two germline ends. Looked up from germline, CDR1 is MGHRA and CDR2 is YSYEKL. The CDR3 extends over 15 amino acids. The CDR3 spells CASSQEIWGYNEQFF. The CDR3 DNA sequence: TGCGCCAGCAGCCAAGAAATCTGGGGGTATAATGAGCAGTTCTTC.

This chain joins TRBV4-1 and TRBJ2-2; TRBD2 matches 13 bases. V lost 1 base and J lost 6; bases outside the gene matches: 2. This CDR3 comprises 16 residues. In germline, CDR1 is MGHRA, CDR2 YSYEKL. The CDR3 region is CASSQATSGRAGELFF. The CDR3 DNA follows: TGCGCCAGCAGCCAAGCCACTAGCGGGAGGGCCGGGGAGCTGTTTTTT.

This chain uses TRBV30 with TRBJ1-2, with D unclear. Germline lookup yields CDR1 GTSNPN and CDR2 SVGIG (reference sequence). V shed 1 base and J shed 5 bases, with 14 bases lying between them. The CDR3 runs 14 residues. CDR3 sequence: CAWSAMDPTYGYTF. CDR3 bases: TGTGCCTGGAGTGCTATGGACCCTACTTATGGCTACACCTTC.

The chain has TRBV9 and TRBJ2-7; D is perhaps TRBD2 (6 bases). This CDR3 comprises 15 residues. The V and J ends lost 0 bases and 2 bases respectively, with 12 bases between them. Germline V lookup: CDR1 SGDLS, CDR2 YYNGEE. CDR3 DNA: TGTGCCAGCAGCGTAGGGGGGGTCCCTACCTACGAGCAGTACTTC. It is translated as CASSVGGVPTYEQYF.

This clonotype was seen once. V and J are TRBV5-1 and TRBJ2-7; a possible D gene is TRBD2 (6 bases). Looked up from germline, CDR1 is SGHRS and CDR2 is YFSETQ. The CDR3 sequence is 14 residues long. Trimming cost V 0 bases and J 2 bases, with 9 bases left between them. The CDR3 coding sequence is TGCGCCAGCAGCTTGGGAGGGGAGGCCTACGAGCAGTACTTC. It specifies CASSLGGEAYEQYF. Together with reference TRBV5-1 and TRBJ2-7, the CDR3 gives the full variable domain: KAGVTQTPRYLIKTRGQQVTLSCSPISGHRSVSWYQQTPGQGLQFLFEYFSETQRNKGNFPGRFSGRQFSNSRSEMNVSTLELGDSALYLCASSLGGEAYEQYFGPGTRLTVT.

The J gene is TRBJ2-1, the V gene TRBV12-3 or TRBV12-4; 7 bases fit TRBD1. V lost 5 bases, J lost 2 bases, and 0 bases stayed unmatched. The CDR3 loop spans 13 amino acids. The chain's CDR3 is CASSQGAYNEQFF. CDR3 nucleotides: TGTGCCAGCAGTCAGGGGGCCTACAATGAGCAGTTCTTC.

The chain has TRBV14 and TRBJ1-4, with D maybe TRBD1 (6 bases). Trimming removed 4 bases from V and 7 bases from J, with 13 bases in between. CDR1 and CDR2 from the germline V gene are SGHDN and FVKESK. This CDR3 region has 14 residues. CDR3 residues: CASSPYRVSEKLFF. CDR3 coding DNA: TGTGCCAGCAGCCCATACAGGGTTTCTGAAAAACTGTTTTTT. The full variable domain, in which reference TRBV14 and TRBJ1-4 provide the parts outside the CDR3, is EAGVTQFPSHSVIEKGQTVTLRCDPISGHDNLYWYRRVMGKEIKFLLHFVKESKQDESGMPNNRFLAERTGGTYSTLKVQPAELEDSGVYFCASSPYRVSEKLFFGSGTQLSVL.

This clonotype was seen a handful of times. Sequence at one end of the junction differs from germline and may be a read error. The V call is TRBV7-7, the J call TRBJ2-7, with unresolved D. The CDR3 sequence is 15 residues long. Germline CDR1 is SSHAT and CDR2 is FNYEAQ (reference sequence). CDR3: CASSLGDQPSYEQYF. The CDR3 nucleotides read TGTGCTAGCAGCTTGGGTGACCAGCCCTCCTACGAGCAGTACTTC.

This chain uses TRBV3-1 with TRBJ2-5; perhaps TRBD2 as D (6 bases). Germline assignment: CDR1 LGHDT and CDR2 YNNKEL (reference sequence). Between the trimmed V and J ends, which lost 2 bases and 2 bases, there was a span of 15 bases. The CDR3 loop spans 16 amino acids. CDR3 nucleotide sequence: TGTGCCAGCAGCCAATCCGGGGCGGGGATACAAGAGACCCAGTACTTC. Translated: CASSQSGAGIQETQYF.

The rearrangement uses TRBV28 and TRBJ2-3; D perhaps matches TRBD2 (5 bases). Germline-derived CDR1 and CDR2 are MDHEN and SYDVKM. Trimming removed 5 bases at V and 5 bases at J, with 20 bases between. The CDR3 runs 16 residues. Written as DNA, the CDR3 is TGTGCCAGCAGTCCTACGCTAGCTGACACTCGAGATACGCAGTATTTT. Translation gives CASSPTLADTRDTQYF.

The rearrangement joins TRBV11-3 to TRBJ2-1; no firm D call. Looked up from germline, CDR1 is SGHNT and CDR2 is YENEEA. V lost 0 bases to trimming and J lost 8 bases, with 5 bases between them. The CDR3 loop spans 12 amino acids. Here the CDR3 reads CASSLDRHEQFF. The CDR3 bases are TGTGCCAGCAGCTTAGACAGGCATGAGCAGTTCTTC.

J is TRBJ2-5 and V is TRBV5-1; tentative D call: TRBD2 (5 bases). The V and J ends lost 1 base and 7 bases respectively, with 17 bases between them. The CDR3 has 15 residues. Germline-derived CDR1 and CDR2 are SGHRS and YFSETQ. Here the CDR3 DNA reads TGCGCCAGCAGCTTGTGGCCCCTCGCGGGCTCGACCCAGTACTTC. Amino acid sequence: CASSLWPLAGSTQYF.

The genes are TRBV15 and TRBJ1-2, with D possibly being TRBD1 (5 bases). The V and J ends lost 9 bases and 3 bases respectively, with 20 bases between them. CDR1 and CDR2 from the germline V gene are LNHNV and YYDKDF (reference sequence). There are 15 residues in the CDR3. The CDR3 bases are TGTGCCACTGAGAATAGGGAGGGGACCTACTATGGCTACACCTTC. Amino acid sequence: CATENREGTYYGYTF.

The rearrangement uses TRBV10-3 and TRBJ2-1; D ambiguous. V dropped 4 bases and J dropped 3 bases, with 13 bases sitting between them. The V gene's germline CDR1 is ENHRY and CDR2 SYGVKD. CDR3 length equals 15 residues. CDR3 DNA sequence: TGTGCCATCAGTGGAGAGGAAATTGACTACAATGAGCAGTTCTTC. Its protein is CAISGEEIDYNEQFF.

This clonotype was recorded a few times. The genes are TRBV28 and TRBJ2-7, with unresolved D. Germline V gives CDR1 MDHEN, CDR2 SYDVKM. The length of the CDR3 is 13 residues. V was shortened by 1 base and J by 6 bases, with 10 bases between the two germline ends. This CDR3 reads CASSLSGFTEQYF. The CDR3 DNA follows: TGTGCCAGCAGTTTATCAGGATTCACCGAGCAGTACTTC.

This sequence joins TRBV9 and TRBJ1-1; TRBD1 is a possible D gene (6 bases). The germline V gene has CDR1 SGDLS and CDR2 YYNGEE. The CDR3 spans 15 residues. V dropped 7 bases and J dropped 0 bases, with 16 bases sitting between them. The CDR3 coding sequence is TGTGCCAGCTCCCCGAGTGGGGGCTTGAACACTGAAGCTTTCTTT. Protein product: CASSPSGGLNTEAFF.

This clonotype was detected a few times. The chain carries TRBV12-3 or TRBV12-4 and TRBJ2-3; 7 nucleotides match TRBD1. V was clipped by 4 bases and J by 1 base; unmatched bases: 5. The CDR3 contains 15 residues. Here the CDR3 DNA reads TGTGCCAGCAGTTCCAGGACAGGCGGCACAGATACGCAGTATTTT. Its protein is CASSSRTGGTDTQYF.

This chain uses TRBV7-9 with TRBJ2-4, with 13 bases aligning to TRBD2. Germline V gives CDR1 SEHNR, CDR2 FQNEAQ (reference sequence). V shed 5 bases, J shed 0 bases, and the junction held 1 base outside the gene matches. The CDR3 extends over 16 amino acids. CDR3 sequence: CASSGLAGVAKNIQYF. The CDR3, as DNA: TGTGCCAGCAGCGGACTAGCGGGAGTAGCCAAAAACATTCAGTACTTC.

This chain joins TRBV14 and TRBJ1-2; possibly TRBD1 for D (5 bases). V lost 4 bases to trimming and J lost 4 bases, with 13 bases between them. In germline, CDR1 is SGHDN, CDR2 FVKESK. This CDR3 contains 14 residues. For the CDR3, the DNA is TGTGCCAGCAGCCCTGCGAGGGGCCTCTATGGCTACACCTTC. The encoded protein is CASSPARGLYGYTF.